This T cell receptor (beta chain) is drawn from a study of T-cell memory formation after mild COVID-19. Study background: The TCR clusters were mostly specific to one donor.

This clonotype appeared many times. Its cognate antigen is unknown. The junction shows a germline mismatch at one end, possibly a read error. The V gene's germline CDR1 is LGHNA and CDR2 YSLEER. This CDR3 has 14 residues. General observations from the study: Shrinking CD4+ clones were chiefly CM and EM; CD8+ ones were chiefly EMRA. The authors did not confirm SARS-CoV-2 specificity of second-wave clones peaking day 37.

TCRdb re-called the 5' RACE reads with MiXCR, one entry per CDR3 protein. The sample consists of under 700,000 distinct CDR3 sequences, around 20% of them appearing once. The sequenced material came from PBMCs or a T cell subset sorted from them (not recorded which). V gene TRBV4-3 combines with J gene TRBJ1-2; maybe TRBD1 (5 bases). The clonotype was recovered from an adult woman who had mild COVID-19 (a few samples of this study predate the infection). Cell type and time point are not known. CDR3 amino acids: CASRQETEAGGYTF. CDR3 nucleotide sequence: TGCGCCAGCAGACAAGAGACAGAGGCAGGGGGCTACACCTTC.